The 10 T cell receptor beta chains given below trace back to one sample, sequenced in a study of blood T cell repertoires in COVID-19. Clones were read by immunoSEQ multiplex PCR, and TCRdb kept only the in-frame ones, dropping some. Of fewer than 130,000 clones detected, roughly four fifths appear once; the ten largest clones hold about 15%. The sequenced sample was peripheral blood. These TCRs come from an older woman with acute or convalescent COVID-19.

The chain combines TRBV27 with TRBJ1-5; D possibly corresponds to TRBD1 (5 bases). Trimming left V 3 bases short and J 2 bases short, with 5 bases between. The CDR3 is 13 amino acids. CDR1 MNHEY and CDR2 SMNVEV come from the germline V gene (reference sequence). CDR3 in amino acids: CASSLTGNQPQHF. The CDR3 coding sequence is TGTGCCAGCAGTTTGACAGGCAATCAGCCCCAGCATTTT.

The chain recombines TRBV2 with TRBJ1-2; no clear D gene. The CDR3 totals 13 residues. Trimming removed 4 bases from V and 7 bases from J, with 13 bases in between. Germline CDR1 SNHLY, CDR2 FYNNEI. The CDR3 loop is CASSGSQVGGYTF. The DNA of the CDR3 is TGTGCCAGCAGTGGGTCCCAGGTGGGTGGCTACACCTTC.

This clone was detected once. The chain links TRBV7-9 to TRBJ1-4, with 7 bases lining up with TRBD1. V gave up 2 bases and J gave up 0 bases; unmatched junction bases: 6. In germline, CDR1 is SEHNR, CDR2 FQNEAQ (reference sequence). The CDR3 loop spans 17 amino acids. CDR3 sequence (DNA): TGTGCCAGCAGCTTATATGGGACAGACGCAACTAATGAAAAACTGTTTTTT. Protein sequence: CASSLYGTDATNEKLFF.

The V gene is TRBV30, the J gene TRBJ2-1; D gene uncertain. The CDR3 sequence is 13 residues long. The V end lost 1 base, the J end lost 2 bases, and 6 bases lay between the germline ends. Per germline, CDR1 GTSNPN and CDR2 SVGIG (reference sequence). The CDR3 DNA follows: TGTGCCTGGAGTGCGGGTACCTACAATGAGCAGTTCTTC. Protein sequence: CAWSAGTYNEQFF.

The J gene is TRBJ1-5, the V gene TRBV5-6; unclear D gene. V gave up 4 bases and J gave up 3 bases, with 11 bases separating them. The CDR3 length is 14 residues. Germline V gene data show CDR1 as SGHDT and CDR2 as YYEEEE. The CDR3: CASSIGVTNQPQHF. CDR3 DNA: TGTGCCAGCAGCATCGGGGTTACCAATCAGCCCCAGCATTTT.

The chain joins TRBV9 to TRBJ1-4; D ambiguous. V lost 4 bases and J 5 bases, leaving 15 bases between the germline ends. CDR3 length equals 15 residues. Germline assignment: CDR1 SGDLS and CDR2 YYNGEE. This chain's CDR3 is CASSSWGGNNEKLFF. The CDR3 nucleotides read TGTGCCAGCAGCTCGTGGGGAGGTAACAATGAAAAACTGTTTTTT.

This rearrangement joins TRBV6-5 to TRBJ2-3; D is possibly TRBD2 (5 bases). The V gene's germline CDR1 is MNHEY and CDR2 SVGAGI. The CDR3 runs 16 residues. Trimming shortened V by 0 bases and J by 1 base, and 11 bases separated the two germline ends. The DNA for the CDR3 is TGTGCCAGCAGTTACTCGACGAGGGTCGGCACAGATACGCAGTATTTT. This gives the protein CASSYSTRVGTDTQYF.

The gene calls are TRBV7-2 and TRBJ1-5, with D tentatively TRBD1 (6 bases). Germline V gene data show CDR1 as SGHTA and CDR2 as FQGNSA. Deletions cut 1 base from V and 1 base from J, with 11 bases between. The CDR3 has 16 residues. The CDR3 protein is CASSLVGGRSNQPQHF. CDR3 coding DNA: TGTGCCAGCAGCTTAGTAGGGGGACGGAGCAATCAGCCCCAGCATTTT. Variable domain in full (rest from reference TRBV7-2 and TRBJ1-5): GAGVSQSPSNKVTEKGKDVELRCDPISGHTALYWYRQSLGQGLEFLIYFQGNSAPDKSGLPSDRFSAERTGGSVSTLTIQRTQQEDSAVYLCASSLVGGRSNQPQHFGDGTRLSIL.

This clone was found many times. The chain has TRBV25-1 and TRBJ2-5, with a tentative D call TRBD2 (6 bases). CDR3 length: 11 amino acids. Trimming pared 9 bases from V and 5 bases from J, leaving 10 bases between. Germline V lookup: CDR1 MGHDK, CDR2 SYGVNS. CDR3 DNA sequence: TGTGCCAGGGAGGGAGCGGAGACCCAGTACTTC. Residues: CAREGAETQYF.

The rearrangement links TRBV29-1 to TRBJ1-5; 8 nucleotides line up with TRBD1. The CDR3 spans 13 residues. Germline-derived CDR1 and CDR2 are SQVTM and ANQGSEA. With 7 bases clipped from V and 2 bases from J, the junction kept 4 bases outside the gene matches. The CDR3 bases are TGCAGCGCTGGACAGGGCGGCAATCAGCCCCAGCATTTT. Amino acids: CSAGQGGNQPQHF.